This is a list of T cell receptor beta chains from one sample in a study of cytomegalovirus exposure and HLA in healthy donors. Using immunoSEQ multiplex PCR, the repertoire was profiled, and TCRdb retains in-frame clones only, with some absent. The sample holds fewer than 200,000 clones; under 95% are singletons and the top ten take 3% to 3.5%. Sample: PBMCs. These receptors were collected from a young woman in good health and CMV-seropositive. The CDR3 runs from the conserved cysteine through the conserved F or W. The D gene is left open where the match is weak. Part of the rows lack a size; the others show once, few, many or a class for expanded clones.

D	V	J	size	DNA	CDR3
TRBD1	TRBV7-9	TRBJ2-7	NA	TGTGCCAGCAGCTTGTCGGGACAGCTGTACGAGCAGTACTTC	CASSLSGQLYEQYF
TRBD2	TRBV10-2	TRBJ2-7	NA	TGCGCCAGCAGGGGAGCGGGGAGCCACCACGAGCAGTACTTC	CASRGAGSHHEQYF
TRBD2	TRBV7-9	TRBJ2-2	NA	TGTGCCAGCAGCCCCGAGGATGCGGGAGAGGGCGGGGAGCTGTTTTTT	CASSPEDAGEGGELFF
TRBD2	TRBV2	TRBJ2-7	NA	TGTGCCAGCAGAAACAACGGGGGGGTGCGCTACGAGCAGTACTTC	CASRNNGGVRYEQYF
NA	TRBV6-1	TRBJ2-3	NA	TGTGCCAGCAGTGAAGCGACATTTAGCACAGATACGCAGTATTTT	CASSEATFSTDTQYF
TRBD2	TRBV6-5	TRBJ2-2	NA	TGTGCCAGCAGTTATACGGGACTAGCGGGAGGGGAGCTGTTTTTT	CASSYTGLAGGELFF
NA	TRBV28	TRBJ2-7	once	TGTGCCAGCAGTTTTACGGGATGGGTCGAGCAGTACTTC	CASSFTGWVEQYF
NA	TRBV2	TRBJ1-1	NA	TGTGCCACGACCGATACGGGAGCCGAAGCTTTCTTT	CATTDTGAEAFF
NA	TRBV19	TRBJ2-2	few	TGTGCCAGTAGTATAGATAGGGAGCTGTTTTTT	CASSIDRELFF
TRBD1	TRBV5-1	TRBJ2-7	NA	TGCGCCAGCAGTCGGGACAGCTTCTACGAGCAGTACTTC	CASSRDSFYEQYF
NA	TRBV10-3	TRBJ1-1	NA	TGTGCCATCAGATTCGACAGGACAAACACTGAAGCTTTCTTT	CAIRFDRTNTEAFF
NA	TRBV5-4	TRBJ2-5	NA	TGTGCCAGCAGCTTTGGGGCCGGAGAGACCCAGTACTTC	CASSFGAGETQYF
TRBD1	TRBV28	TRBJ1-1	NA	TGTGCCAGCAGTTTGACAGGGGCTAACACTGAAGCTTTCTTT	CASSLTGANTEAFF
TRBD2	TRBV5-1	TRBJ2-1	NA	TGCGCCAGCAGCCTCAGCGGGGCAACTTACAATGAGCAGTTCTTC	CASSLSGATYNEQFF
NA	TRBV5-4	TRBJ2-7	NA	TGTGCCAGCAGCCTACAGGGAGACTACGAGCAGTACTTC	CASSLQGDYEQYF
NA	TRBV9	TRBJ2-7	NA	TGTGCCAGCACTTCGGGAGACGGGTCCTACGAGCAGTACTTC	CASTSGDGSYEQYF
NA	TRBV28	TRBJ2-7	NA	TGTGCCAGCAGTTCCCATATACCCCCCAGATATTACGAGCAGTACTTC	CASSSHIPPRYYEQYF
TRBD2	TRBV7-3	TRBJ2-3	NA	TGTGCCAGCAGCAGCGGGCTAGCGGGAGTAGATACGCAGTATTTT	CASSSGLAGVDTQYF
TRBD1	TRBV5-6	TRBJ1-6	NA	TGTGCCAGCAGCTTTTTGGGAGGACAGGGGCCCAATTCACCCCTCCACTTT	CASSFLGGQGPNSPLHF
NA	TRBV27	TRBJ2-3	NA	TGTGCCAGCAGGGAGAGTGCGGATACGCAGTATTTT	CASRESADTQYF
NA	TRBV6-5	TRBJ1-2	NA	TGTGCCAGCAGTACGGACAGCTATGGCTACACCTTC	CASSTDSYGYTF
NA	TRBV7-2	TRBJ1-6	NA	TGTGCCAGCAGCTTAGGCCTAAATTCACCCCTCCACTTT	CASSLGLNSPLHF
TRBD1	TRBV4-1	TRBJ1-3	NA	TGCGCCAGCAGCTCACAGGGGGCTGGAAACACCATATATTTT	CASSSQGAGNTIYF
TRBD1	TRBV25-1	TRBJ1-1	NA	TGTGCCAGCAGGGGGACAGGGAACACTGAAGCTTTCTTT	CASRGTGNTEAFF
TRBD2	TRBV19	TRBJ2-1	NA	TGTGCCAGTAAGAAGCGGGAGTTGAGCAATGAGCAGTTCTTC	CASKKRELSNEQFF
NA	TRBV29-1	TRBJ1-1	NA	TGCAGCGTTTTCAGGGGAACGGGCACTGAAGCTTTCTTT	CSVFRGTGTEAFF
NA	TRBV2	TRBJ2-1	NA	TGTGCCAGCAGGAGGCAGGGGTCCCACAATGAGCAGTTCTTC	CASRRQGSHNEQFF
NA	TRBV2	TRBJ1-1	few	TGTGCCAGCAGTGAAGAGCCGGGGAACACTGAAGCTTTCTTT	CASSEEPGNTEAFF
TRBD2	TRBV11-1	TRBJ2-7	NA	TGTGCCAGCAGCTTAGATGGCGGAGGGACTAACGAGCAGTACTTC	CASSLDGGGTNEQYF
TRBD2	TRBV30	TRBJ2-3	NA	TGTGCCTGGAGTCCCGCCTCTGAAACTAGCGGGAGGGGAGGGGGCACAGATACGCAGTATTTT	CAWSPASETSGRGGGTDTQYF
NA	TRBV6-6	TRBJ1-5	NA	TGTGCCAGCAGTTACGGCAGGGAGGATCAGCCCCAGCATTTT	CASSYGREDQPQHF
TRBD1	TRBV28	TRBJ2-7	NA	TGTGCCAGCAGTTTATGGGTGACAGGGGCGGGGGAGCAGTACTTC	CASSLWVTGAGEQYF
TRBD2	TRBV4-3	TRBJ2-3	NA	TGCGCCAGCAGCCTTACGACTAGCGGGAGTGCAGATACGCAGTATTTT	CASSLTTSGSADTQYF
TRBD2	TRBV2	TRBJ2-3	NA	TGTGCCAGCAGTGTTAGCGGGAGGGATACGCAGTATTTT	CASSVSGRDTQYF
TRBD1	TRBV5-1	TRBJ2-7	NA	TGCGCCAGCAGCTTGTTGGACAGGGCCTACGAGCAGTACTTC	CASSLLDRAYEQYF
NA	TRBV15	TRBJ2-2	NA	TGTGCCACCAGCAGAGAAGGACGGGGGACCGGGGAGCTGTTTTTT	CATSREGRGTGELFF
NA	TRBV6-1	TRBJ1-4	NA	TGTGCCAGCAGTATACAGGGAGTTGCTAATGAAAAACTGTTTTTT	CASSIQGVANEKLFF
TRBD1	TRBV5-1	TRBJ1-3	NA	TGCGCCAGCAGCCTTATTTCTGGGACAGATCTGTCTGGAAACACCATATATTTT	CASSLISGTDLSGNTIYF
NA	TRBV5-6	TRBJ1-2	NA	TGTGCCAGCAGCTTGGCATCGGTGCAGGGGACGGGCTATGGCTACACCTTC	CASSLASVQGTGYGYTF
TRBD1	TRBV2	TRBJ1-5	NA	TGTGCCAGCAGTGTCACAGGGGGCCCCCAGCCCCAGCATTTT	CASSVTGGPQPQHF
NA	TRBV2	TRBJ1-1	NA	TGTGCCAGCAGTGAATGGTGGCAGGGTACCACTGAAGCTTTCTTT	CASSEWWQGTTEAFF
NA	TRBV18	TRBJ2-3	NA	TGTGCCAGCTCACCACGGTCTAGGCGCCTTAGCACAGATACGCAGTATTTT	CASSPRSRRLSTDTQYF
NA	TRBV7-8	TRBJ1-5	NA	TGTGCCAGCAGCTTAGGGGACGGGACTAACAATCAGCCCCAGCATTTT	CASSLGDGTNNQPQHF
TRBD2	TRBV9	TRBJ2-5	once	TGTGCCAGCAGCGTAGAAGGCGGGGGGGAGACCCAGTACTTC	CASSVEGGGETQYF
TRBD2	TRBV9	TRBJ2-1	NA	TGTGCCAGCAGCGTAGGTGCGGGAGGGGAGGGTGAGCAGTTCTTC	CASSVGAGGEGEQFF
NA	TRBV5-1	TRBJ2-7	NA	TGCGCCAGCAGCCCAGGGGTCCAGGGCTACGAGCAGTACTTC	CASSPGVQGYEQYF
TRBD2	TRBV5-5	TRBJ2-7	NA	TGTGCCAGCAGCCGGGACTACGGGGACGAGCAGTACTTC	CASSRDYGDEQYF
NA	TRBV29-1	TRBJ2-7	NA	TGCAGCGTTGTAGGGGTGCTTTACGAGCAGTACTTC	CSVVGVLYEQYF
TRBD1	TRBV14	TRBJ2-2	NA	TGTGCCAGCAGCCTAAGACAGGGGTACGGCACCGGGGAGCTGTTTTTT	CASSLRQGYGTGELFF
NA	TRBV7-9	TRBJ1-1	NA	TGTGCCAGCAGCCTCACAGGACCGAACACTGAAGCTTTCTTT	CASSLTGPNTEAFF
NA	TRBV2	TRBJ2-1	NA	TGTGCCAGCTTCGGGCGAGCGGCCAACAATGAGCAGTTCTTC	CASFGRAANNEQFF
TRBD1	TRBV10-3	TRBJ1-2	NA	TGTGCCATCATGTCAGGACAGGGGGTTTCTAACTATGGCTACACCTTC	CAIMSGQGVSNYGYTF